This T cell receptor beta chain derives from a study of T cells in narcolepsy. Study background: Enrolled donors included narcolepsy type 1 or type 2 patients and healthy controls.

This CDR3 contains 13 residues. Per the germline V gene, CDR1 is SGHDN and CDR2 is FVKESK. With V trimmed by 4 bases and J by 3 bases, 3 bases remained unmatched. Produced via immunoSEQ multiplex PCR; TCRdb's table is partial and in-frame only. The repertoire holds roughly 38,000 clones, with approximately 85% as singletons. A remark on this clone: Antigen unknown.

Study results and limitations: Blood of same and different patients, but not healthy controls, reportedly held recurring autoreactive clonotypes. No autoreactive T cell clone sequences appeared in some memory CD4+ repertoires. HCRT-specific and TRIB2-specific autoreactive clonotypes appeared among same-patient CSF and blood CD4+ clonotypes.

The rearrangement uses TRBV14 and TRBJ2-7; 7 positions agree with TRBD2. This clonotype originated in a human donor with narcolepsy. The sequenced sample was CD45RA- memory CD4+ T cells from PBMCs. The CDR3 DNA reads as TGTGCCAGCAGCCTGGGAGGGATCTACGAGCAGTACTTC. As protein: CASSLGGIYEQYF. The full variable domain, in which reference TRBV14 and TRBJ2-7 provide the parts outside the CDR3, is EAGVTQFPSHSVIEKGQTVTLRCDPISGHDNLYWYRRVMGKEIKFLLHFVKESKQDESGMPNNRFLAERTGGTYSTLKVQPAELEDSGVYFCASSLGGIYEQYFGPGTRLTVT.